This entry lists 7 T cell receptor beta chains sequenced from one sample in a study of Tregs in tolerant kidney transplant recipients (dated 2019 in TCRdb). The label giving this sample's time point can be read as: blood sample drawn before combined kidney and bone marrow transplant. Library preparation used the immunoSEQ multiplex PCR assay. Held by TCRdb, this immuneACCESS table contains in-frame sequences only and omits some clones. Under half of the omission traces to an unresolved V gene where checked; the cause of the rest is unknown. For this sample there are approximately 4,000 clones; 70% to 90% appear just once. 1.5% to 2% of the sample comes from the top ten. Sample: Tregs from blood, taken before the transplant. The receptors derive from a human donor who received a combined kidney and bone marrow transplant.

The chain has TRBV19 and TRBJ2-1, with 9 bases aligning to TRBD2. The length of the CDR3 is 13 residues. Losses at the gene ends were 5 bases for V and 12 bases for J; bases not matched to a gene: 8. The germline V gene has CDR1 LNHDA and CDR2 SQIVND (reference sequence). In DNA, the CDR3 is TGTGCCAGTAGTGTCGTGGGAGCGGGAGGGCAGTTCTTC. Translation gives CASSVVGAGGQFF. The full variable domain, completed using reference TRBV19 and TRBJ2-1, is DGGITQSPKYLFRKEGQNVTLSCEQNLNHDAMYWYRQDPGQGLRLIYYSQIVNDFQKGDIAEGYSVSREKKESFPLTVTSAQKNPTAFYLCASSVVGAGGQFFGPGTRLTVL.

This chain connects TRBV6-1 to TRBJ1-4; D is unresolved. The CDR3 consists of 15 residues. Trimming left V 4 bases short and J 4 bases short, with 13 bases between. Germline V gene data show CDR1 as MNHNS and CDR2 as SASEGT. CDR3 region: CASSAYSPSNEKLFF. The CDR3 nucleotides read TGTGCCAGCAGTGCCTACAGCCCAAGTAATGAAAAACTGTTTTTT.

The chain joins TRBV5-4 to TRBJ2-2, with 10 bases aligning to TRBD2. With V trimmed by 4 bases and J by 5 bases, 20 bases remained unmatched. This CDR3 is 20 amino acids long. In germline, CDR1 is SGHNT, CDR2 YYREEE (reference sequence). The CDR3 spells CASSPEREGGFGSVTGELFF. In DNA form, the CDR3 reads TGTGCCAGCAGCCCAGAGCGGGAGGGAGGTTTCGGTAGTGTTACCGGGGAGCTGTTTTTT.

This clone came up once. CDR3 bases: TGTGCCAGCAAACATAGCGGGAGGGCTCTCCTCCAAGAGACCCAGTACTTC. Its protein product is CASKHSGRALLQETQYF. This chain uses TRBV11-2 with TRBJ2-5, with 11 bases that match TRBD2. V shed 7 bases, J shed 1 base, and the junction held 11 bases outside the gene matches. The CDR3 consists of 17 residues. The V gene's germline CDR1 is SGHAT and CDR2 FQNNGV.

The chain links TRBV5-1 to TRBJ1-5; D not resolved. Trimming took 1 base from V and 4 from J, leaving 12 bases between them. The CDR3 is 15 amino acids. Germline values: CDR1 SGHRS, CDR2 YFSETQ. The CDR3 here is CASSLLGEGNQPQHF. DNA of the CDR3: TGCGCCAGCAGCTTGCTCGGGGAAGGTAATCAGCCCCAGCATTTT.

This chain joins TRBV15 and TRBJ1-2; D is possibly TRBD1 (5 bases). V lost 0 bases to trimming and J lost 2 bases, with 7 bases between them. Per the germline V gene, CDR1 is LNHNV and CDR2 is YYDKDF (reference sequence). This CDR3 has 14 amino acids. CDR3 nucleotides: TGTGCCACCAGCAGAGATCGGGGGAACTATGGCTACACCTTC. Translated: CATSRDRGNYGYTF.

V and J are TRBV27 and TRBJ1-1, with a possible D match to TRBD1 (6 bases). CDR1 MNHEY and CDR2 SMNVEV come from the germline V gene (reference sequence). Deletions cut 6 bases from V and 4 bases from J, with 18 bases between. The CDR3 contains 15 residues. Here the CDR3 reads CASRGPDRSGTEAFF. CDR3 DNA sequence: TGTGCCAGCAGGGGACCCGACAGGTCGGGCACTGAAGCTTTCTTT.